What follows is one T cell receptor (beta chain) and its context. This beta chain appears as a stray read in a library generated for alpha chains; its size is not informative. Time point meaning: sample taken at primary tumor resection. TCRs were sequenced from unsorted whole RNA of tumor, nontumor lung or PBMC. The donor group consisted of around 66 patients who had untreated, early-stage non-small cell lung cancer. This record comes from a study of spatial heterogeneity in lung cancer. Whole-study context: More beta-chain than alpha-chain sequences were consistently detected. Unique TCR and UMI combinations averaged more than ten appearances each in raw reads.

TCR cDNA molecules each had a unique molecular identifier. TCRdb passed the 5' RACE reads through MiXCR, listing each CDR3 protein once. The sample records about a thousand distinct CDR3 sequences, 65% to 75% being singletons. Germline CDR1 SGHNT, CDR2 YYREEE (reference sequence). Trimming removed 0 bases from V and 4 bases from J; junction bases left unmatched: 2. The CDR3 extends over 16 amino acids. This chain uses TRBV5-4 with TRBJ2-3, with 13 positions matching TRBD2. The sample was PBMCs, taken at surgery. This sequence was found in a male donor with early-stage non-small cell lung cancer. Here the CDR3 DNA reads TGTGCCAGCAGCTTGGGACTAGCGGGGGGAGCAGATACGCAGTATTTT. Protein sequence: CASSLGLAGGADTQYF.